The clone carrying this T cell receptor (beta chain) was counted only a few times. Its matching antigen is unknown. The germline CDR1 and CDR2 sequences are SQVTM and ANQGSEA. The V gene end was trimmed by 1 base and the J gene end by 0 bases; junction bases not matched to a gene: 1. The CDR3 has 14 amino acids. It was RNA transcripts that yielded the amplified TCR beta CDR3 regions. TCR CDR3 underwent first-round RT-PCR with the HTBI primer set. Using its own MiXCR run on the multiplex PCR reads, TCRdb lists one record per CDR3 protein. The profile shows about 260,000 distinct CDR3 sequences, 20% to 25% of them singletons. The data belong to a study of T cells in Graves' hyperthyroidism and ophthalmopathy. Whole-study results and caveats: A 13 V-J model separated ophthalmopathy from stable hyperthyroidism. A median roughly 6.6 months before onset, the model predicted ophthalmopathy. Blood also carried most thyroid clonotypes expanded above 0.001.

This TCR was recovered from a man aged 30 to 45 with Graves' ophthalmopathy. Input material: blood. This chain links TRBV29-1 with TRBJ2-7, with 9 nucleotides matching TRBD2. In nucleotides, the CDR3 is TGCAGCGTTGAAGGTAGCGGGAGCTCCTACGAGCAGTACTTC. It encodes CSVEGSGSSYEQYF.